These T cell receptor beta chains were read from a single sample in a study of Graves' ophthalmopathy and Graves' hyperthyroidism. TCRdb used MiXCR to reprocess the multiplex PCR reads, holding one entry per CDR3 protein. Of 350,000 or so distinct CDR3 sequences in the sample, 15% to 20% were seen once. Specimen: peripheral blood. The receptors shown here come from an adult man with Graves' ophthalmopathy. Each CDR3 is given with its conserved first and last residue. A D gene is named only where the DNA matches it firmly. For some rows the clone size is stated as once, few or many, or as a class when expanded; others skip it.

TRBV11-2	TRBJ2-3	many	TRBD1	TGTGCCAGCAGCTTAGTGGTGACAGGGGGCTCAGATACGCAGTATTTT	CASSLVVTGGSDTQYF
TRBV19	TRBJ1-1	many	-	TGTGCCAGTAGTATCAGTCCCAGCCAGACGTGGGACACTGAAGCTTTCTTT	CASSISPSQTWDTEAFF
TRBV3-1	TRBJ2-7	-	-	TGTGCCAGCAGCCAAGTAACGACCTCCTACGAGCAGTACTTC	CASSQVTTSYEQYF
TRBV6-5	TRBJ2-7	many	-	TGTGCCAGCAGTTACGCCTCCGGGTACTCCTACGAGCAGTACTTC	CASSYASGYSYEQYF
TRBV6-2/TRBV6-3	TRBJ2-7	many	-	TGTGCCAGCAGACGACCCACAGGGACCTACGAGCAGTACTTC	CASRRPTGTYEQYF
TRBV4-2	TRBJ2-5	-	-	TGTGCCAGCAGCCAAGATACGGACGGCGAAGAGACCCAGTACTTC	CASSQDTDGEETQYF
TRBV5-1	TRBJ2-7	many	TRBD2	TGCGCCAGCAGCCCGGGGACTAGCGTGTACGAGCAGTACTTC	CASSPGTSVYEQYF
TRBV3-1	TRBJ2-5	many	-	TGTGCCAGCAGCCAAGGCAAATCCTTAGGGTTCGGCGAGACCCAGTACTTC	CASSQGKSLGFGETQYF
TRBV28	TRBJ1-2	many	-	TGCCACTCGCAAGGGGATCTAACTCACAACACCTTC	CHSQGDLTHNTF
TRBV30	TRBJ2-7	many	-	TGTGCCTGGACGGGGACACCGGGGGAGCAGTACTTC	CAWTGTPGEQYF
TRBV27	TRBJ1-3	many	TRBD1	TGTGCCAGCAGTTTGGGGACAGGTGGAAGCACCATATATTTT	CASSLGTGGSTIYF
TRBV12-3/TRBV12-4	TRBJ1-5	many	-	TGTGCCAGCAGTTCAGGGGTTCAGCCCCAGCATTTT	CASSSGVQPQHF
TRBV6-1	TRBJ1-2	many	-	TGTGCCAGCAGTCAAGACAGAGCCTATGGCTACACCTTC	CASSQDRAYGYTF
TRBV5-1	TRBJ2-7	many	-	TGCGCCAGCAGCGAAAGCCGGGACTTTCACTACGAGCAGTACTTC	CASSESRDFHYEQYF
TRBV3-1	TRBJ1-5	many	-	TGTGCCAGCAGCCAAACAGGACCTCTAAATCAGCCCCAGCATTTT	CASSQTGPLNQPQHF
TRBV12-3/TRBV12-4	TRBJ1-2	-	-	TGTGCCAGCAGTTTACGGGGGGATCGGGGCTACACCTTC	CASSLRGDRGYTF
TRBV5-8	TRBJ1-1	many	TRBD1	TGTGCCAGCAGTGGTGACAGGGGGCGAACTGAAGCTTTCTTT	CASSGDRGRTEAFF
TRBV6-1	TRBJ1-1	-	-	TGTGCCACCGGTCAGACGAACACTGAAGCTTTCTTT	CATGQTNTEAFF
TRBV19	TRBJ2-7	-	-	TGTGCCAGTAGTATAAGGGACTCCTACGAGCAGTACTTC	CASSIRDSYEQYF
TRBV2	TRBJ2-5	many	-	TGTGCCAGCAGGCCGGGACGGACGCAAGAGACCCAGTACTTC	CASRPGRTQETQYF
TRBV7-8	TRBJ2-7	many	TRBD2	TGTGCCAGCAGCTCACACCCAGGGACTAGCTCCGTAATGTACGAGCAGTACTTC	CASSSHPGTSSVMYEQYF
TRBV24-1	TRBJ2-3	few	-	TGTGCCACCAGGGGGGTTACAGATACGCAGTATTTT	CATRGVTDTQYF
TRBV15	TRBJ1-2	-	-	TGTGCCACCAGCAGAGATGATCGTGGAAACTATGGCTACACCTTC	CATSRDDRGNYGYTF
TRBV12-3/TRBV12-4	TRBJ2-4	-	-	TGTGCCAGCAGTTTCGGAAGAAACCGGGCCAAAAACATTCAGTACTTC	CASSFGRNRAKNIQYF
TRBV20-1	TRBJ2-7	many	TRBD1	TGCAGTGCTAGAGATTCGGGACAGCCCTACGAGCAGTACTTC	CSARDSGQPYEQYF
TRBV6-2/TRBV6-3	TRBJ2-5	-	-	TGTGCCAGCAGTCAGGACTCTATCGAGACCCAGTACTTC	CASSQDSIETQYF
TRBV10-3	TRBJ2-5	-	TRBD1	TGTGCCACAAGCGAACCGGGACAGCAAGAGACACAGTACTTC	CATSEPGQQETQYF
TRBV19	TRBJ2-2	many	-	TGTGCCAGTAGTATACGTGGTATCACCGGGGAGCTGTTTTTT	CASSIRGITGELFF
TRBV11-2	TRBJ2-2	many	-	TGTGCCAGCAGCGTCAGACTAGCAGGGGCCGGGGAGCTGTTTTTT	CASSVRLAGAGELFF
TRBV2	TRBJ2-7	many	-	TGTGCCAGCAGTGCGTCGGGCGAGCAGTACTTC	CASSASGEQYF
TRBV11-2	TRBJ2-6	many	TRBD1	TGTGCCAGCAGCCCGGGACAGGGGTCCGGGGCCAACGTCCTGACTTTC	CASSPGQGSGANVLTF
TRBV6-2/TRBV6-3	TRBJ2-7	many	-	TGTGCCAGCAGCCCCCTACCCCCGGCCACGGGCCACGAGCAGTACTTC	CASSPLPPATGHEQYF
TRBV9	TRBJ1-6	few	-	TGTGCCAGCAGCCCCAGTGGGGTTAATTCACCCCTCCACTTT	CASSPSGVNSPLHF
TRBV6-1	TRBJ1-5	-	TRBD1	TGTGCCAGCAGCTGGGGACAGAACAATCAGCCCCAGCATTTT	CASSWGQNNQPQHF
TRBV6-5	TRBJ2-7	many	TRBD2	TGTGCCAGCAGTTCTGAGCGGGACGGCTACGAGCAGTACTTC	CASSSERDGYEQYF
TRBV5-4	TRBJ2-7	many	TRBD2	TGTGCCAGCAGCTTGGTTGGCGGGAGTAACTACGAGCAGTACTTC	CASSLVGGSNYEQYF
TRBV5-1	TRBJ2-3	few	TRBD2	TGCGCCAGCAGCGTAGCGGGAGGGGTCACAGATACGCAGTATTTT	CASSVAGGVTDTQYF
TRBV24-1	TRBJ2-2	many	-	TGTGCCACCAGTGACAAGGGATGGACCGGGGAGCTGTTTTTT	CATSDKGWTGELFF
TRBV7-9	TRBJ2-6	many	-	TGTGCCAGCAGCCGCGGATTCTCTGGGGCCAACGTCCTGACTTTC	CASSRGFSGANVLTF
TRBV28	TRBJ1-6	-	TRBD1	TGTGCCAGCAACATGGACAGGGCCAAAACACCCCTCCACTTT	CASNMDRAKTPLHF
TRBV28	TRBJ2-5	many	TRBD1	TGTGCCAGCACCCCCGACAGGGGGCTTGAGACCCAGTACTTC	CASTPDRGLETQYF
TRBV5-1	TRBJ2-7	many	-	TGCGCCAGCAGTTCCGGGGGACCCCACGAGCAGTACTTC	CASSSGGPHEQYF
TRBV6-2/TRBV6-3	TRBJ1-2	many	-	TGTGCCAGCAGTTACGTCCAGGGGGGCTACACCTTC	CASSYVQGGYTF
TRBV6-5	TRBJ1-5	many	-	TGTGCCAGCAGGACTAACATCGATCAGCCCCAGCATTTT	CASRTNIDQPQHF